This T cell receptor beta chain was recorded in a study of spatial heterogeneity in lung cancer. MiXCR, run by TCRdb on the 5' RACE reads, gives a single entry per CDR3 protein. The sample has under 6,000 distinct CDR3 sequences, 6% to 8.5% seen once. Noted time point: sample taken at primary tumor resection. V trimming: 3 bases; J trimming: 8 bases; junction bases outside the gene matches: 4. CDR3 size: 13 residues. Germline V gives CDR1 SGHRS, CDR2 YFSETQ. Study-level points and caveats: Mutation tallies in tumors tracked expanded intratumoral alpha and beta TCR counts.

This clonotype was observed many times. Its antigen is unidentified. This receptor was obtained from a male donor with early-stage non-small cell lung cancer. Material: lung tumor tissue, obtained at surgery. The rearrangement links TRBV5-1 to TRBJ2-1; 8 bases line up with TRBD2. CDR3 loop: CASSSLAGDEQFF. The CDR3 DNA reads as TGCGCCAGCAGCTCTCTAGCGGGCGATGAGCAGTTCTTC.